These 17 T cell receptor beta chains share one sample of origin, sequenced in a study of shared clonotypes between healthy human individuals. Repertoires were generated with immunoSEQ multiplex PCR, while TCRdb's copy carries only in-frame clones and drops some. The repertoire holds about 450,000 clones, with 79% as singletons. The specimen was PBMCs. Receptors were obtained from a woman aged 40 to 49 in good health. Some clones in this sample may be carry-over from other donors' samples.

The rearrangement links TRBV12-2 to TRBJ2-1; the table's D call of TRBD2 was not tested on the DNA. TRBV12-2 is reported as a pseudogene. The CDR3 totals 17 residues. DNA of the CDR3: TGTGCAAGTCGCTTAGGCCCGACTAGAGGCTCCTACAATGAGCAGTTCTTC. Translating gives CASRLGPTRGSYNEQFF.

The sample holds one count of this clone. The junction differs from germline at one of its ends, possibly a read error. This sample also contains other DNA sequences that code for the same CDR3. The chain has TRBV6-6 and TRBJ2-5; possible D gene TRBD1, 6 bases. Germline V CDR1 and CDR2: MNHNY, SVGAGI (reference sequence). The CDR3 has 16 amino acids. The CDR3 DNA reads TGTGCCAGTAGTTACCTGCCGGGACAAAGGGAGGAGACCCAGTACTTC. Translated: CASSYLPGQREETQYF.

The V call is TRBV9, the J call TRBJ2-3; 9 bases fit TRBD2. The CDR3 covers 15 residues. Germline V gene data show CDR1 as SGDLS and CDR2 as YYNGEE. V shed 0 bases and J 7 bases; nucleotides not matched to a gene: 6. The CDR3 DNA follows: TGTGCCAGCAGCGTAGGCGTTAGCGGGGGAAATACGCAGTATTTT. Translated, it gives CASSVGVSGGNTQYF.

This clone has just a few counts. The chain joins TRBV5-4 to TRBJ1-2, with D hard to call. In germline, CDR1 is SGHNT, CDR2 YYREEE (reference sequence). The CDR3 is 13 residues long. With 4 bases removed from V and 2 bases from J, the gap between germline ends came to 9 bases. The CDR3 bases are TGTGCCAGCAGCCCTCAAAACAACTATGGCTACACCTTC. Residues: CASSPQNNYGYTF. The full variable domain, rest sourced from reference TRBV5-4 and TRBJ1-2, is ETGVTQSPTHLIKTRGQQVTLRCSSQSGHNTVSWYQQALGQGPQFIFQYYREEENGRGNFPPRFSGLQFPNYSSELNVNALELDDSALYLCASSPQNNYGYTFGSGTRLTVV.

The V and J genes are TRBV9 and TRBJ2-2; tentatively, D is TRBD1 (7 bases). The germline CDR1 and CDR2 sequences are SGDLS and YYNGEE. Trimming removed 2 bases from V and 2 bases from J, with 16 bases in between. This CDR3 contains 17 residues. CDR3 bases: TGTGCCAGCAGCGTTAGGGCGGGACAGACAAACACCGGGGAGCTGTTTTTT. It yields the protein CASSVRAGQTNTGELFF.

This sequence joins TRBV28 and TRBJ2-7, with unresolved D. Germline V lookup: CDR1 MDHEN, CDR2 SYDVKM. The CDR3 is 15 residues long. V lost 6 bases to trimming and J lost 3 bases, with 18 bases between them. This chain's CDR3 is CASRSWPSPHYEQYF. CDR3 DNA sequence: TGTGCCAGCAGATCCTGGCCCTCACCCCACTACGAGCAGTACTTC. The full variable domain, rest sourced from reference TRBV28 and TRBJ2-7, is DVKVTQSSRYLVKRTGEKVFLECVQDMDHENMFWYRQDPGLGLRLIYFSYDVKMKEKGDIPEGYSVSREKKERFSLILESASTNQTSMYLCASRSWPSPHYEQYFGPGTRLTVT.

This chain uses TRBV9 with TRBJ2-3; D gene unclear. From germline, CDR1 is SGDLS and CDR2 YYNGEE. V gave up 4 bases and J gave up 4 bases, with 10 bases separating them. The CDR3 loop spans 13 amino acids. CDR3 DNA: TGTGCCAGCAGCCCCCAAGTTGCAGATACGCAGTATTTT. Translating it yields CASSPQVADTQYF.

The chain has TRBV5-4 and TRBJ2-1; D possibly corresponds to TRBD1 (6 bases). The ends were cut back, 0 bases at V and 11 bases at J, with 12 bases in the middle. The CDR3 has 13 amino acids. Per germline, CDR1 SGHNT and CDR2 YYREEE (reference sequence). This chain's CDR3 is CASSLETGRKQFF. CDR3 in DNA: TGTGCCAGCAGCTTGGAAACAGGGCGGAAGCAGTTCTTC.

This clone has only a few counts. The J gene is TRBJ1-1, the V gene TRBV27; D gene ambiguous. The CDR3 has 14 amino acids. The V and J ends lost 3 bases and 3 bases respectively, with 11 bases between them. Germline V gene lookup returns CDR1 MNHEY and CDR2 SMNVEV (reference sequence). DNA for the CDR3: TGTGCCAGCAGTTTTTACCCGGTGGACACTGAAGCTTTCTTT. Translation gives CASSFYPVDTEAFF.

The rearrangement links TRBV19 to TRBJ1-2; 11 bases agree with TRBD1. V lost 7 bases and J lost 2; bases outside the gene matches: 12. The length of the CDR3 is 17 residues. From germline, CDR1 is LNHDA and CDR2 SQIVND (reference sequence). As DNA, the CDR3 is TGTGCCAGTACCGTTTCGGACAGGGGGCTGAGGAACTATGGCTACACCTTC. It yields the protein CASTVSDRGLRNYGYTF.

The chain links TRBV7-2 to TRBJ1-1, with D possibly TRBD1 on 5 matching bases. CDR3 length: 15 amino acids. V lost 1 base and J 4 bases, leaving 13 bases between the germline ends. CDR1 and CDR2 (germline): SGHTA, FQGNSA. The DNA for the CDR3 is TGTGCCAGCAGCTTAGGGGGCATCCTGGGCACTGAAGCTTTCTTT. Residues: CASSLGGILGTEAFF.

The chain links TRBV2 to TRBJ1-1; D gene unclear. This CDR3 is 13 amino acids long. Trimming removed 6 bases at V and 3 bases at J, with 11 bases between. Germline CDR1 SNHLY, CDR2 FYNNEI. The CDR3 region is CASRAALYTEAFF. As DNA, the CDR3 is TGTGCCAGCAGGGCAGCCCTCTACACTGAAGCTTTCTTT.

The chain employs TRBV5-6 and TRBJ1-3, with D possibly TRBD1 on 5 matching bases. Germline CDR1 SGHDT, CDR2 YYEEEE. The CDR3 extends over 15 amino acids. V lost 6 bases and J 0 bases, leaving 13 bases between the germline ends. The CDR3 coding sequence is TGTGCCAGCAAACCGGGACTCAGCTCTGGAAACACCATATATTTT. It specifies CASKPGLSSGNTIYF.

V usage is TRBV28 and J usage is TRBJ1-2; 9 bases are shared with TRBD1. The CDR3 contains 17 residues. Trimming at V came to 6 bases and at J to 5 bases, leaving 16 bases not matched to a gene. Germline V gives CDR1 MDHEN, CDR2 SYDVKM. The CDR3 loop is CASSPPGQGGMLYGYTF. CDR3 nucleotide sequence: TGTGCCAGCAGCCCCCCGGGACAGGGCGGAATGTTATATGGCTACACCTTC.

The chain employs TRBV28 and TRBJ2-7; the match to TRBD1 covers 7 bases. The trim removed 3 bases at V and 7 bases at J, leaving 9 bases unmatched. Germline V gene lookup returns CDR1 MDHEN and CDR2 SYDVKM. The CDR3 runs to 14 residues. Here the CDR3 reads CASSLVQGIGEQYF. The CDR3 nucleotides are TGTGCCAGCAGTTTGGTACAGGGGATAGGGGAGCAGTACTTC.

The CDR3 DNA is TGCGCCAGCAGCTTGACAGGGGGCGCATCTGGGGAGACCCAGTACTTC. Translating gives CASSLTGGASGETQYF. V usage is TRBV5-1 and J usage is TRBJ2-5; TRBD1 aligns across 9 bases. The CDR3 runs to 16 residues. Germline CDR1 SGHRS, CDR2 YFSETQ. V shed 1 base and J 5 bases; nucleotides not matched to a gene: 9.

Worth noting for this clone: At the DNA level, this CDR3 is encoded by other sequences in the same sample as well. The V gene is TRBV28, the J gene TRBJ2-7; 7 nucleotides line up with TRBD2. The trim removed 5 bases at V and 4 bases at J, leaving 11 bases unmatched. The CDR3 contains 15 residues. Germline V CDR1 and CDR2: MDHEN, SYDVKM. Here the CDR3 DNA reads TGTGCCAGCAGTCCCCCCGGGACTACAGCTTACGAGCAGTACTTC. Its translation: CASSPPGTTAYEQYF.